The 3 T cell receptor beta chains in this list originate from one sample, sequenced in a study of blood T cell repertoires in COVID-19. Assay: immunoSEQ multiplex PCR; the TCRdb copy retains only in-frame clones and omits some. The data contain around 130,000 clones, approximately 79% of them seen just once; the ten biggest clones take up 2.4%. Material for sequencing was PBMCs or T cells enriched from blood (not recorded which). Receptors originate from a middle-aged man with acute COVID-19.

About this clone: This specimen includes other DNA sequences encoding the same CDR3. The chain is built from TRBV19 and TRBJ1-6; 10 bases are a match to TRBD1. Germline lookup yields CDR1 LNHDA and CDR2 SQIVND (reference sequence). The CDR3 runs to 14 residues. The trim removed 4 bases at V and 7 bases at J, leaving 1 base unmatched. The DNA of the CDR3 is TGTGCCAGTAGTAGGGGACAGGGGAATTCACCCCTCCACTTT. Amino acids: CASSRGQGNSPLHF.

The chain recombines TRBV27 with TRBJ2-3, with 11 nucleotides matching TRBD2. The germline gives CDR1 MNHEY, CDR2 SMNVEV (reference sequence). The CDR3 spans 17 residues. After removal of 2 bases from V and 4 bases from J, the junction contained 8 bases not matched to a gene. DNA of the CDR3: TGTGCCAGCAGTTTAGGATCCCTAGCGGGGGGCGCAGATACGCAGTATTTT. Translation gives CASSLGSLAGGADTQYF.

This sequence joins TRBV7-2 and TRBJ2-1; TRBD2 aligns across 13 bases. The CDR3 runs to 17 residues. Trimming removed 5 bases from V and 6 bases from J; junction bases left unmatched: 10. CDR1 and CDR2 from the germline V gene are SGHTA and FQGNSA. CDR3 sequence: CASSPRPRTSGGNEQFF. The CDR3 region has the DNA TGTGCCAGCAGCCCCAGACCCCGGACTAGCGGGGGCAATGAGCAGTTCTTC.